The next 30 T cell receptor beta chains were all read from a single sample in a study of regulatory T cells in long-lasting Graves disease. Arm-PCR with iRepertoire HTBI primers amplified the CDR3 regions for these TCR beta libraries. One entry per CDR3 protein results from TCRdb running MiXCR on the multiplex PCR reads. The sample consists of around 450,000 distinct CDR3 sequences, 15% of them appearing once. Time point: newly diagnosed GD, antithyroid drugs for less than 3 months. From RNA extracted from PBMCs, the TCR library was made. The same data also went into a second study, on T cells in Graves' hyperthyroidism and ophthalmopathy.

Sequences were derived from peripheral blood mononuclear cells (PBMCs), sampled at new diagnosis, from a patient treated with antithyroid drugs. Source of these receptors: a woman in her thirties with Graves disease.

This clonotype was seen at least ten times. The chain uses TRBV30 and TRBJ2-7; no reliable D call. V lost 4 bases and J lost 1, with 8 bases in between. The CDR3 has 12 amino acids. Germline values: CDR1 GTSNPN, CDR2 SVGIG (reference sequence). This CDR3 reads CAWKQGSYEQYF. CDR3 bases: TGTGCCTGGAAGCAAGGGTCCTACGAGCAGTACTTC. The whole variable domain, filled in from reference TRBV30 and TRBJ2-7, reads SQTIHQWPATLVQPVGSPLSLECTVEGTSNPNLYWYRQAAGRGLQLLFYSVGIGQISSEVPQNLSASRPQDRQFILSSKKLLLSDSGFYLCAWKQGSYEQYFGPGTRLTVT.

Concerning this clonotype: A much more abundant neighbour one base away suggests this may be a read error. The chain joins TRBV2 to TRBJ2-5, with a weak D call TRBD2 (5 bases). V lost 7 bases, J lost 5 bases, and 20 bases lay in between. The CDR3 is 15 amino acids. Germline CDR1 reads SNHLY; CDR2 reads FYNNEI. CDR3 region: CASKGASWRVETQYF. The CDR3, as DNA: TGTGCCAGCAAAGGTGCTAGCTGGAGAGTGGAGACCCAGTACTTC.

This clonotype was observed a few times. The chain uses TRBV20-1 and TRBJ1-5; possibly TRBD1 for D (5 bases). The V end lost 7 bases, the J end lost 2 bases, and 12 bases lay between the germline ends. Germline CDR1 DFQATT, CDR2 SNEGSKA (reference sequence). This CDR3 has 13 residues. CDR3 bases: TGCAGTGTCCCGCCCAGGGGCAATCAGCCCCAGCATTTT. Translated: CSVPPRGNQPQHF.

This clonotype was picked up a small number of times. The chain recombines TRBV19 with TRBJ2-5; D not certain. Germline values: CDR1 LNHDA, CDR2 SQIVND (reference sequence). CDR3 length: 14 amino acids. The V end was cut by 4 bases, the J end by 5 bases, with 14 bases between. The CDR3 is CASSRGLGRETQYF. The CDR3 DNA sequence: TGTGCCAGTAGTAGAGGATTGGGAAGGGAGACCCAGTACTTC.

This clonotype was recorded at least ten times. V usage is TRBV5-1 and J usage is TRBJ2-1; possible D gene TRBD2, 5 bases. V dropped 5 bases and J dropped 4 bases, with 10 bases sitting between them. The CDR3 contains 13 residues. Germline V lookup: CDR1 SGHRS, CDR2 YFSETQ. This CDR3 reads CASSVSGYNEQFF. CDR3 nucleotide sequence: TGCGCCAGCAGTGTCTCGGGGTACAATGAGCAGTTCTTC.

This clonotype was observed a handful of times. With a far larger clone one base away, a read error is the likely cause. The rearrangement joins TRBV28 to TRBJ2-7, with 9 bases fitting TRBD1. The J call is doubtful: the DNA matches TRBJ2-3 better. Germline loops: CDR1 MDHEN, CDR2 SYDVKM. CDR3 size: 15 residues. The CDR3 DNA reads as TGTGCCAGCAGACCGGGACAGGGAGACACAGATATGCAGTATTTT. Translation: CASRPGQGDTDMQYF.

In its sample, this clonotype was seen a few times. This chain joins TRBV7-3 and TRBJ1-6; 7 bases map to TRBD1. The germline V gene has CDR1 SGHTA and CDR2 FQGTGA. V shed 3 bases, J shed 9 bases, and the junction held 11 bases outside the gene matches. This CDR3 has 16 residues. CDR3 nucleotide sequence: TGTGCCAGCAGCTTGAGAAGACAGGGATTCGGTTCACCCCTCCACTTT. Translation gives CASSLRRQGFGSPLHF.

This clonotype appeared a few times. The junction differs from germline at one of its ends, possibly a read error. V usage is TRBV19 and J usage is TRBJ2-4; 8 bases agree with TRBD2. The CDR3 is 15 residues long. Germline V gene lookup returns CDR1 LNHDA and CDR2 SQIVND (reference sequence). The CDR3 loop reads CASSTSPGGGNIQYF. CDR3 DNA sequence: TGTGCTAGTAGTACTTCCCCGGGGGGGGGAAACATTCAGTACTTC.

This clonotype showed up many times. V usage is TRBV28 and J usage is TRBJ1-2; a possible D gene is TRBD1 (6 bases). V was trimmed by 2 bases and J by 4 bases, leaving 14 bases between them. Germline loops: CDR1 MDHEN, CDR2 SYDVKM. The CDR3 is made up of 15 amino acids. This CDR3 reads CASSLKPGDGYGYTF. The CDR3 nucleotides are TGTGCCAGCAGTTTAAAGCCAGGGGATGGCTATGGCTACACCTTC.

A remark on this clonotype: This clone may be a read error of a much larger clone one base away. The CDR3 is CASGLQGAEAFF. The CDR3 coding sequence is TGTGCCAGCGGTCTACAGGGGGCTGAAGCTTTCTTT. This chain connects TRBV12-3 or TRBV12-4 to TRBJ1-1, with 8 bases lining up with TRBD1. Unmatched junction bases numbered 5, after V lost 8 bases and J lost 6 bases. CDR3 length: 12 residues.

The sample holds a few counts of this clonotype. The chain combines TRBV19 with TRBJ2-3, with a tentative D call TRBD2 (5 bases). Germline CDR1 reads LNHDA; CDR2 reads SQIVND (reference sequence). V lost 9 bases and J lost 6, with 19 bases in between. The CDR3 contains 14 residues. CDR3 DNA: TGTGCCAGCTCCCGGTTGGAACGAGGGGATACGCAGTATTTT. It codes for CASSRLERGDTQYF.

This clonotype was counted ten times or more. This rearrangement joins TRBV28 to TRBJ1-2; 7 nucleotides match TRBD1. V trimming: 5 bases; J trimming: 3 bases; junction bases outside the gene matches: 21. This CDR3 spans 19 amino acids. Germline values: CDR1 MDHEN, CDR2 SYDVKM. As DNA, the CDR3 is TGTGCCAGCAGTGCGGTGGGCAAACAGGGGCAATCCCCCCACTATGGCTACACCTTC. Residues: CASSAVGKQGQSPHYGYTF.

This clonotype was detected ten times or more. The chain employs TRBV27 and TRBJ2-7; weak D call: TRBD2 (5 bases). CDR3 length: 15 residues. V was pared by 5 bases and J by 6 bases, with 20 bases between. Per the germline V gene, CDR1 is MNHEY and CDR2 is SMNVEV (reference sequence). The CDR3 protein is CASSRQYGQAGEQYF. The CDR3 DNA follows: TGTGCCAGCAGTCGCCAATACGGGCAGGCGGGCGAGCAGTACTTC.

The chain carries TRBV5-8 and TRBJ1-3; no reliable D call. CDR1 and CDR2 from the germline V gene are SGHTS and YDEGEE. This CDR3 has 15 amino acids. The V and J ends lost 2 bases and 0 bases respectively, with 9 bases between them. Here the CDR3 reads CASSFPRASGNTIYF. In DNA, the CDR3 is TGTGCCAGCAGCTTTCCGAGGGCCTCTGGAAACACCATATATTTT. Variable domain in full (rest from reference TRBV5-8 and TRBJ1-3): EAGVTQSPTHLIKTRGQQATLRCSPISGHTSVYWYQQALGLGLQFLLWYDEGEERNRGNFPPRFSGRQFPNYSSELNVNALELEDSALYLCASSFPRASGNTIYFGEGSWLTVV.

This clonotype was seen only once. This sequence joins TRBV4-1 and TRBJ2-3; 8 nucleotides match TRBD1. Trimming at V came to 4 bases and at J to 2 bases, leaving 14 bases not matched to a gene. Per germline, CDR1 MGHRA and CDR2 YSYEKL. This CDR3 region has 18 residues. This chain's CDR3 is CASSLTWTGNSLTDTQYF. The CDR3 nucleotides are TGCGCCAGCAGCCTCACCTGGACAGGGAATTCCCTCACAGATACGCAGTATTTT.

This clonotype showed up many times. The gene calls are TRBV27 and TRBJ2-7, with 9 bases aligning to TRBD2. Germline CDR1 MNHEY, CDR2 SMNVEV (reference sequence). There are 17 residues in the CDR3. V shed 2 bases, J shed 4 bases, and the junction held 12 bases outside the gene matches. CDR3 sequence: CASSLAPGLAGTYEQYF. DNA for the CDR3: TGTGCCAGCAGTTTAGCCCCAGGGCTAGCGGGAACGTACGAGCAGTACTTC.

CDR3: CASSQGVAGATKETQYF. In DNA, the CDR3 is TGTGCCAGCAGCCAGGGAGTAGCGGGAGCCACAAAAGAGACCCAGTACTTC. The chain joins TRBV11-1 to TRBJ2-5; 9 nucleotides match TRBD2. CDR3 size: 17 residues. From germline, CDR1 is SGHAT and CDR2 FQDESV (reference sequence). V shed 5 bases, J shed 3 bases, and the junction held 13 bases outside the gene matches.

The V and J genes are TRBV6-1 and TRBJ2-3, with TRBD2 matching 10 bases. The CDR3 covers 15 residues. The trim removed 3 bases at V and 4 bases at J, leaving 4 bases unmatched. Germline V CDR1 and CDR2: MNHNS, SASEGT. The CDR3 nucleotides read TGTGCCAGCAGTGAGGTAGCGGGAGGTGCAGATACGCAGTATTTT. Translating it yields CASSEVAGGADTQYF.

About this clonotype: Being one base from a much bigger clone, this may be a read error. The rearrangement uses TRBV24-1 and TRBJ2-2, with TRBD2 matching 11 bases. The CDR3 is 18 residues long. V gave up 3 bases and J gave up 4 bases; unmatched junction bases: 9. Germline lookup yields CDR1 KGHDR and CDR2 SFDVKD. The CDR3 DNA follows: TGTGCCACCAGTGATCCCTCCGGGACTAGCGGACTCACCGGGGAGCTGTTTTTT. Its translation: CATSDPSGTSGLTGELFF.

This clonotype has just one count. The chain is built from TRBV10-3 and TRBJ2-7; the match to TRBD1 covers 7 bases. This CDR3 is built from 14 residues. The V segment lost 2 bases and the J segment 2 bases; nucleotides outside the gene matches: 3. Germline CDR1 ENHRY, CDR2 SYGVKD. The CDR3 coding sequence is TGTGCCATCAGTGAGAGAGGGGGCACCTACGAGCAGTACTTC. This sequence encodes CAISERGGTYEQYF.

J is TRBJ2-2 and V is TRBV5-1, with D perhaps being TRBD1 or TRBD2 (5 bases each). V was cut by 3 bases and J by 0 bases, with 18 bases left in between. CDR1 is SGHRS and CDR2 is YFSETQ in the germline V gene. The CDR3 is made up of 18 amino acids. The CDR3 bases are TGCGCCAGCAGCTCCACGGGACGGATACCAGCGAACACCGGGGAGCTGTTTTTT. This gives the protein CASSSTGRIPANTGELFF.

The chain carries TRBV24-1 and TRBJ2-2, with 11 bases fitting TRBD1. This CDR3 is built from 16 residues. Trimming cost V 2 bases and J 7 bases; bases outside gene matches: 5. Germline assignment: CDR1 KGHDR and CDR2 SFDVKD. The CDR3 coding sequence is TGTGCCACCAGTGATTCCGGACAGGGGGCTAGCGGGGAGCTGTTTTTT. Translating it yields CATSDSGQGASGELFF.

The V call is TRBV10-2, the J call TRBJ2-7; D possibly uses TRBD1 or TRBD2 (5 bases each). Trimming removed 2 bases from V and 9 bases from J, with 11 bases in between. The germline gives CDR1 WSHSY, CDR2 SAAADI. There are 12 residues in the CDR3. This CDR3 is CASSEQGAGQYF. The CDR3 nucleotides read TGCGCCAGCAGTGAGCAGGGCGCGGGGCAGTACTTC.

This chain uses TRBV5-6 with TRBJ2-3, with D maybe TRBD1 (6 bases). V was shortened by 3 bases and J by 5 bases, with 10 bases between the two germline ends. This CDR3 has 13 residues. The germline gives CDR1 SGHDT, CDR2 YYEEEE. The CDR3 protein is CASSWGRGDTQYF. CDR3 DNA: TGTGCCAGCAGCTGGGGCAGGGGAGATACGCAGTATTTT.

The CDR3 loop reads CASSDPDRPVAFF. CDR3 bases: TGTGCCAGCAGTGACCCGGACAGACCCGTAGCTTTCTTT. This rearrangement joins TRBV6-1 to TRBJ1-1; maybe TRBD1 (6 bases). V dropped 3 bases and J dropped 10 bases, with 15 bases sitting between them. CDR3 length equals 13 residues. Germline CDR1 MNHNS, CDR2 SASEGT.

The gene calls are TRBV30 and TRBJ2-1; TRBD2 agrees at 13 bases. TRBJ2-5 matches the DNA end more closely, so the J call is doubtful. CDR1 is GTSNPN, CDR2 SVGIG, per germline (reference sequence). This CDR3 has 16 residues. DNA of the CDR3: TGTGCCTGGAGTACAAGGACTAGCGGGAGCAGTGAGACCCAGTACTTC. Protein sequence: CAWSTRTSGSSETQYF.

This clonotype was seen at least ten times. The chain joins TRBV7-9 to TRBJ2-7; tentatively, D is TRBD1 or TRBD2 (5 bases each). Germline-derived CDR1 and CDR2 are SEHNR and FQNEAQ (reference sequence). The CDR3 has 14 residues. V shed 5 bases and J shed 3 bases, with 14 bases lying between them. The CDR3 coding sequence is TGTGCCAGCAGCCCCCGGGACCGGATCTACGAGCAGTACTTC. Residues: CASSPRDRIYEQYF.

There are many counts of this clonotype. The chain joins TRBV27 to TRBJ1-2; possible D gene TRBD1, 6 bases. Germline V lookup: CDR1 MNHEY, CDR2 SMNVEV (reference sequence). CDR3 length: 15 amino acids. Trimming stripped 11 bases from V and 8 bases from J, with 27 bases between. Here the CDR3 reads CASGQGRLLSGGYTF. In DNA, the CDR3 is TGTGCCTCCGGGCAGGGGCGCCTGCTAAGTGGGGGCTACACCTTC.

The chain has TRBV28 and TRBJ2-3; 11 bases map to TRBD2. Looked up from germline, CDR1 is MDHEN and CDR2 is SYDVKM. Trimming at V came to 6 bases and at J to 3 bases, leaving 5 bases not matched to a gene. The CDR3 consists of 15 residues. CDR3 DNA: TGTGCCAGCAGGGATACTAGCGGGAGTACAGATACGCAGTATTTT. Translating it yields CASRDTSGSTDTQYF.

Many counts were recorded for this clonotype. The V gene is TRBV11-3, the J gene TRBJ2-1, with D perhaps TRBD2 (5 bases). V was pared by 1 base and J by 2 bases, with 18 bases between. The CDR3 is made up of 18 amino acids. Per the germline V gene, CDR1 is SGHNT and CDR2 is YENEEA. CDR3 sequence: CASSLGRWTEGAYNEQFF. CDR3 DNA: TGTGCCAGCAGCTTAGGGCGTTGGACCGAGGGAGCCTACAATGAGCAGTTCTTC.